Listed below are T cell receptor beta chains from one sample, sequenced in a study of T cells in Graves' hyperthyroidism and ophthalmopathy. TCRdb redid the calling of the multiplex PCR reads with MiXCR, one entry per CDR3 protein. Seen here are a few hundred thousand distinct CDR3 sequences, more than 13% observed once, and the top ten hold roughly 33%. The specimen was blood. These TCRs come from a woman in her 30s with Graves' hyperthyroidism. Each CDR3 is given with its conserved first and last residue. D genes are given only for firm matches. Where a row states a size, it is once, few, many or the class of an expanded clone; other rows omit it.

TGTGCCAGCAGTTTATCGAGGCCCCAAGAGACCCAGTACTTC CASSLSRPQETQYF TRBV28 many . TRBJ2-5
TGTGCCAGCACAGGACTAGCGGGGACCTACAATGAGCAGTTCTTC CASTGLAGTYNEQFF TRBV18 many TRBD2 TRBJ2-1
TGTGCCAGCAGTCCCCCAACCCGGGACACTTCCTACGAGCAGTACTTC CASSPPTRDTSYEQYF TRBV28 many . TRBJ2-7
TGTGCCAGCACCTTTGCCGGGACAGGGGATCAGCCCCAGCATTTT CASTFAGTGDQPQHF TRBV6-1 many TRBD1 TRBJ1-5
TGTGCCAGCAGTGACTCAAAGACTAGCGGGGTATCAGATACGCAGTATTTT CASSDSKTSGVSDTQYF TRBV25-1 . TRBD2 TRBJ2-3
TGTGCCAGCAGCTTAGACCGTATAGGGAATGAGCAGTTCTTC CASSLDRIGNEQFF TRBV7-3 many . TRBJ2-1
TGTACCAGCTCACTCCTGGGCGGGAACACCGGGGAGCTGTTTTTT CTSSLLGGNTGELFF TRBV18 . . TRBJ2-2
TGCAGTGCTAGTTCGTTTCAGTTCGGCCATACCTACGAGCAGTACTTC CSASSFQFGHTYEQYF TRBV20-1 few . TRBJ2-7
TGTGCCAGCAGCTTAGCGGGAGGGCCCGCGGGCGAGCAGTTCTTC CASSLAGGPAGEQFF TRBV12-3/TRBV12-4 many TRBD2 TRBJ2-1
TGTGCCAGTAGTATTAATCGTTTGGCAGGTTCCTTCGAGCAGTACTTC CASSINRLAGSFEQYF TRBV19 . . TRBJ2-7
TGCGCCAGCAGTCGGGACCCACAAGAGACCCAGTACTTC CASSRDPQETQYF TRBV10-1 . . TRBJ2-5
TGCGCCAGCGGCGGGTACCAGCGGGAGTTAGATACGCAGTATTTT CASGGYQRELDTQYF TRBV5-1 many TRBD2 TRBJ2-3
TGCAGTGCTAGCCCCTCCTGGGATAGCGGGGTATACAATGAGCAGTTCTTC CSASPSWDSGVYNEQFF TRBV20-1 many TRBD2 TRBJ2-1
TGTGCCAGCAGCGTAACAGAGGGGTACGAGCAGTACTTC CASSVTEGYEQYF TRBV9 many . TRBJ2-7
TGTGCCAGCAGTGAGGCTAGCGGGAATGAGCAGTTCTTC CASSEASGNEQFF TRBV25-1 many TRBD2 TRBJ2-1
TGTGCCATCAGAGTCGCAGGGGCGGGACTGGCCACCTACAATGAGCAGTTCTTC CAIRVAGAGLATYNEQFF TRBV10-3 . . TRBJ2-1
TGTGCCAGCAGTGTTACCCCCCTAGGACCTTCGAACACTGAAGCTTTCTTT CASSVTPLGPSNTEAFF TRBV6-1 many . TRBJ1-1
TGTGCCATCAGTGCGGGACAGGGAGGGACCGGGGAGCTGTTTTTT CAISAGQGGTGELFF TRBV10-3 few TRBD1 TRBJ2-2
TGTGCCAGCAGCTTACCCTCTGGGGGACAGAGGGAGACCCAGTACTTC CASSLPSGGQRETQYF TRBV7-9 many TRBD1 TRBJ2-5
TGTGCCGTTGGGACAGCAGATACGAAGTATTTT CAVGTADTKYF TRBV10-3 . TRBD1 TRBJ2-3
TGTGCCAGCAGTTTTGGCCTACTAGCGGGAAACGAGGAGACCCAGTACTTC CASSFGLLAGNEETQYF TRBV6-2/TRBV6-3 many TRBD2 TRBJ2-5
TGTGCCACCAGTGTTCCCGTGGGGGGAGGCACAGATACGCAGTATTTT CATSVPVGGGTDTQYF TRBV24-1 many . TRBJ2-3
TGTGCCAGCAGCCAAGACAAATCCTATGAGCAGTTCTTC CASSQDKSYEQFF TRBV3-1 many . TRBJ2-1
TGTGCCAGCAGCCGAGACCAGGGATCGAACACTGAAGCTTTCTTT CASSRDQGSNTEAFF TRBV3-1 many . TRBJ1-1
TGTGCCAGCAGTCCATACCCCACCGGGACAGTATACAATGAGCAGTTCTTC CASSPYPTGTVYNEQFF TRBV27 many TRBD1 TRBJ2-1
TGTGCCAGCAGCGAGGGACGGATTAATTCACCCCTCCACTTT CASSEGRINSPLHF TRBV27 . . TRBJ1-6
TGTGCCAGCAGCGACGACAGGAGGAACACTGAAGCTTTCTTT CASSDDRRNTEAFF TRBV3-1 many . TRBJ1-1
TGCAGTGCTGATAGGGACACAGGGAAGGCGAACACCGGGGAGCTGTTTTTT CSADRDTGKANTGELFF TRBV20-1 many . TRBJ2-2
TGTGCCAGCAGTTATGGGTCTAGCGGGAGGTACGAGCAGTACTTC CASSYGSSGRYEQYF TRBV6-2/TRBV6-3 many TRBD2 TRBJ2-7
TGTGCCAGCAGCTACGGACTAGCGGGAGGCCTCCTTTACGAGCAGTACTTC CASSYGLAGGLLYEQYF TRBV6-2/TRBV6-3 many TRBD2 TRBJ2-7
TGTGCCAGCAGCATCGCCCCGGGTTCGGGAGATACGCAGTATTTT CASSIAPGSGDTQYF TRBV7-3 few . TRBJ2-3
TGTGCCAGCAGTTTTGGTGGCCCCACAGATACGCAGTATTTT CASSFGGPTDTQYF TRBV12-3/TRBV12-4 few . TRBJ2-3
TGTGCCAGCGCTCAGACCGGGCTACCCACAGATACGCAGTATTTT CASAQTGLPTDTQYF TRBV11-3 many . TRBJ2-3
TGTGCCAGCAGCTTACGGCGTCAAGATACGCAGTATTTT CASSLRRQDTQYF TRBV7-9 many . TRBJ2-3
TGCGCCAGCAGCCAAGTTCCGACTACTGACTATAATTCACCCCTCCACTTT CASSQVPTTDYNSPLHF TRBV4-1 . . TRBJ1-6